The clone carrying this T cell receptor beta chain came up once. Profiled with immunoSEQ multiplex PCR; TCRdb holds only in-frame clones, not every one. The sample lists 95,000 to 100,000 clones, 65% to 85% occurring once. The data are from a study of T cell responses to AZD1222 COVID-19 vaccine. The germline V and J ends were trimmed by 0 bases and 6 bases, with 8 bases remaining between them. Per the germline V gene, CDR1 is MNHEY and CDR2 is SVGEGT. This CDR3 contains 13 residues. V usage is TRBV6-2 or TRBV6-3 and J usage is TRBJ1-2; D is unresolved. The sequencing used peripheral blood, collected 28 days after the second AZD1222 dose. This receptor was taken from an adult who received the AZD1222 COVID-19 vaccine. Here the CDR3 reads CASSYSNDHGYTF. The CDR3 bases are TGTGCCAGCAGTTACTCGAACGACCATGGCTACACCTTC.